The 7 T cell receptor beta chains below come from one sample, sequenced in a study of T cells in women clearing cervical HPV infection. Assay: immunoSEQ multiplex PCR; the TCRdb copy retains only in-frame clones and omits some. This sample's table reports fewer than 35,000 clones. The sample taken for sequencing was blood buffy coat. The receptors here all came from a woman between 18 and 69 years old with a cervical HPV16 infection that either progressed to CIN3+ or cleared (not recorded which).

With respect to this clone: The read terminates 3 residues ahead of where the CDR3 ends, so the germline J gene completes it. The chain links TRBV10-3 to TRBJ2-1, with 8 bases lining up with TRBD1. CDR3 size: 13 residues. The junction had 6 bases not matched to a gene; V was cut back by 6 bases and J by 8 bases. Germline CDR1 is ENHRY and CDR2 is SYGVKD. Partial CDR3 DNA: TGTGCCATCAGCCCGGACAGGGCCCATGAG. Encoded protein: CAISPDRAHE. The full CDR3 protein reads CAISPDRAHEQFF.

CDR3 in amino acids: CASRGRRDSPLFF. Partial CDR3 DNA: TGTGCCAGTCGCGGGCGGAGGGATTCACCA. V and J are TRBV2 and TRBJ1-4; D not resolved. The read terminates 3 residues before the CDR3 end, so the remaining end is supplied by the germline J gene. In germline, CDR1 is SNHLY, CDR2 FYNNEI. The CDR3 covers 13 residues.

Of note for this clone: Read data end 3 residues before the CDR3 end; the end is taken from the germline J gene. The V call is TRBV5-1, the J call TRBJ1-1, with 11 bases identical to TRBD1. Trimming removed 4 bases from V and 5 bases from J; junction bases left unmatched: 4. Germline CDR1 is SGHRS and CDR2 is YFSETQ. This CDR3 has 14 residues. CDR3 DNA, as far as it was read: TGCGCCAGCAGCGGACAGGGGGCGAGGACTGAA. Its translation is CASSGQGARTE. The whole CDR3 is CASSGQGARTEAFF.

To note about this clone: The read ends 3 residues before the CDR3 terminus; that terminus is restored from the germline J gene. The chain joins TRBV6-1 to TRBJ2-2; no definite D call. The CDR3 length is 15 residues. V was trimmed by 2 bases and J by 0 bases, leaving 7 bases between them. Germline CDR1 and CDR2: MNHNS and SASEGT. The DNA read from the CDR3 is TGTGCCAGCAGTGAATATTCGGCGAACACCGGGGAG. This translates into CASSEYSANTGE. From start to end, the CDR3 is CASSEYSANTGELFF.

A note on this clone: The CDR3 end lies 3 residues beyond the end of the read and is filled in from the germline J gene. The same CDR3 arises from other DNA sequences in this sample as well. V and J are TRBV7-6 and TRBJ1-3; D may be TRBD1 (6 bases). The CDR3 extends over 17 amino acids. The ends were cut back, 1 base at V and 0 bases at J, with 13 bases in the middle. Germline CDR1 reads SGHVS; CDR2 reads FNYEAQ. CDR3 bases read: TGTGCCAGCAGCTTAGGGGGGGGCTATCCCTCTGGAAACACC. Translated, it gives CASSLGGGYPSGNT. The whole CDR3 protein is CASSLGGGYPSGNTIYF.

A note on this clone: The CDR3 end is not reached by the read, which stops 3 residues before it; the germline J gene fills it in. V usage is TRBV19 and J usage is TRBJ1-5; D is unresolved. This CDR3 has 17 residues. V lost 2 bases to trimming and J lost 4 bases, with 18 bases between them. Per the germline V gene, CDR1 is LNHDA and CDR2 is SQIVND (reference sequence). The CDR3 DNA, read in part, is TGTGCCAGTAGTATACGGCAGGCCTCCATTAGTAATCAGCCC. It is translated as CASSIRQASISNQP. The entire CDR3 protein is CASSIRQASISNQPQHF.

About this clone itself: Sequencing ends 3 residues short of the CDR3 end; the germline J gene provides the rest. The gene calls are TRBV4-2 and TRBJ2-2; perhaps TRBD2 as D (5 bases). CDR1 is LGHNA and CDR2 is YNFKEQ in the germline V gene. V lost 5 bases and J lost 4, with 11 bases in between. CDR3 length: 14 amino acids. The part of the CDR3 DNA that was read is TGTGCCAGCAGCTCCGGGGATAGCACCGGGGAG. This translates into CASSSGDSTGE. The whole CDR3 protein is CASSSGDSTGELFF.